These 9 T cell receptor beta chains originate from one sample sequenced in a study of identical twins. TCRdb fed the 5' RACE reads into MiXCR, producing one record per CDR3 protein. The sample lists 650,000 to 800,000 distinct CDR3 sequences, 8.5% to 9.5% occurring once. Separately, the same data were catalogued under a study of yellow fever vaccine responses in identical twins.

Sequencing used PBMCs. Every receptor here comes from a woman aged 18 to 35 in good health.

This CDR3 is CASSQGLGVSYEQYF. The DNA of the CDR3 is TGTGCCAGCAGCCAAGGGCTAGGGGTTTCCTACGAGCAGTACTTC. The gene calls are TRBV3-1 and TRBJ2-7; a possible D gene is TRBD1 (5 bases). The CDR3 covers 15 residues. With 1 base removed from V and 1 base from J, the gap between germline ends came to 11 bases. Germline V CDR1 and CDR2: LGHDT, YNNKEL (reference sequence).

The chain employs TRBV20-1 and TRBJ2-7, with TRBD1 matching 8 bases. In germline, CDR1 is DFQATT, CDR2 SNEGSKA (reference sequence). The trim removed 5 bases at V and 2 bases at J, leaving 8 bases unmatched. The CDR3 has 14 residues. CDR3 region: CSARFRDRPYEQYF. The CDR3 DNA follows: TGCAGTGCTCGTTTCCGGGACAGGCCCTACGAGCAGTACTTC.

J is TRBJ2-3 and V is TRBV6-2 or TRBV6-3; 12 positions match TRBD2. CDR3 length: 18 amino acids. The trim removed 8 bases at V and 3 bases at J, leaving 15 bases unmatched. The germline CDR1 and CDR2 sequences are MNHEY and SVGEGT. In DNA form, the CDR3 reads TGTGCCAGCCGATCTCGACTAGCGGGAGTAAAAGAGACAGATACGCAGTATTTT. Translated, it gives CASRSRLAGVKETDTQYF.

This clonotype has only a few counts. This chain joins TRBV6-5 and TRBJ2-7; TRBD2 might be the D (6 bases). The CDR3 covers 16 residues. Trimming removed 2 bases from V and 3 bases from J, with 17 bases in between. Germline-derived CDR1 and CDR2 are MNHEY and SVGAGI. CDR3 in amino acids: CASSYRRFGGNYEQYF. The CDR3 DNA reads as TGTGCCAGCAGTTACCGTCGTTTCGGGGGAAACTACGAGCAGTACTTC.

A few counts support this clonotype. V is TRBV20-1 and J is TRBJ1-4, with a possible D match to TRBD1 (5 bases). V lost 0 bases, J lost 6 bases, and 8 bases lay in between. The CDR3 sequence is 13 residues long. The germline V gene encodes CDR1 DFQATT and CDR2 SNEGSKA (reference sequence). The CDR3 here is CSARDWDDEKLFF. Here the CDR3 DNA reads TGCAGTGCTAGAGATTGGGACGATGAAAAACTGTTTTTT.

This clonotype was detected ten times or more. This rearrangement joins TRBV12-3 or TRBV12-4 to TRBJ2-7; D call uncertain. The germline V and J ends were trimmed by 5 bases and 3 bases, with 8 bases remaining between them. The length of the CDR3 is 12 residues. CDR3 region: CASSVYYYEQYF. As DNA, the CDR3 is TGTGCCAGCAGTGTGTACTACTACGAGCAGTACTTC.

This chain links TRBV7-9 with TRBJ2-2; possible D gene TRBD1, 7 bases. This CDR3 comprises 16 residues. Trimming removed 7 bases from V and 2 bases from J, with 17 bases in between. Germline CDR1 is SEHNR and CDR2 is FQNEAQ (reference sequence). This CDR3 is CASTPDRDFNTGELFF. The CDR3 DNA reads TGTGCCAGCACTCCAGACAGGGACTTTAACACCGGGGAGCTGTTTTTT.

This clonotype was seen many times. V is TRBV20-1 and J is TRBJ2-5; D is ambiguous. The V end lost 6 bases, the J end lost 5 bases, and 7 bases lay between the germline ends. The length of the CDR3 is 10 residues. Germline loops: CDR1 DFQATT, CDR2 SNEGSKA (reference sequence). The CDR3: CSAALETQYF. Here the CDR3 DNA reads TGCAGTGCGGCGCTGGAGACCCAGTACTTC.

This clonotype has a handful of counts. The chain couples TRBV10-3 to TRBJ2-1, with 7 bases lining up with TRBD2. The V and J ends lost 0 bases and 6 bases, in that order; junction bases with no gene match: 8. The CDR3 consists of 16 residues. Germline V gives CDR1 ENHRY, CDR2 SYGVKD. The CDR3 DNA reads as TGTGCCATCAGTGAGTCGGTAGCGGGTTTGGGCAATGAGCAGTTCTTC. This codes for CAISESVAGLGNEQFF.